This TCR beta chain was identified during a study of blood T cells in healthy people across ages. General observations from the study: Diversity figures based on one million T cells were deemed too low.

A J-beta primer mix and a sample-barcoded 5' primer were used in a second PCR of about 7 to 12 cycles. Tags on each cDNA molecule came from a template-switch adaptor with 12 random nucleotides. TCRdb reprocessed the 5' RACE reads via MiXCR and lists one record per CDR3 protein. The sample records hundreds of thousands of distinct CDR3 sequences, 20% to 25% being singletons. Roughly 9.2 milliliters was the volume of peripheral blood drawn from each donor. The CDR3 spans 19 residues. V lost 4 bases, J lost 0 bases, and 23 bases lay in between. Germline V gene sequence: CDR1 SNHLY, CDR2 FYNNEI. Regarding this clonotype: As yet, its antigen is unknown.

This receptor was obtained from a man between 65 and 85 years old in good health. Sequenced: blood. The chain is built from TRBV2 and TRBJ2-3; D perhaps matches TRBD1 (5 bases). DNA of the CDR3: TGTGCCAGCAGTGGAGATTCGGCGACAGAGATTTTTAGCACAGATACGCAGTATTTT. Translation: CASSGDSATEIFSTDTQYF.